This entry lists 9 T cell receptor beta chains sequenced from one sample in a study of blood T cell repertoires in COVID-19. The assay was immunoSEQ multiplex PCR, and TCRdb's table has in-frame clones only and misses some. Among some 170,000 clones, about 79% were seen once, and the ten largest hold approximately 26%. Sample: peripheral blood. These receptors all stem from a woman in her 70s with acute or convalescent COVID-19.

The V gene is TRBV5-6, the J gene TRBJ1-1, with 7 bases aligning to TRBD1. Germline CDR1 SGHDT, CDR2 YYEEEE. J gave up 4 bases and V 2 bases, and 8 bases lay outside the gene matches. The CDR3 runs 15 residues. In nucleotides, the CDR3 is TGTGCCAGCAGCTTTCGAGCAACAGGGGCCACTGAAGCTTTCTTT. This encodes CASSFRATGATEAFF.

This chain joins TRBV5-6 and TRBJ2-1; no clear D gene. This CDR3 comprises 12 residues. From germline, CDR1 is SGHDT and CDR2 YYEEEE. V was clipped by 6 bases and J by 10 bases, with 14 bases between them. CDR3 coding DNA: TGTGCCAGCACCACTCGGGTCGGGGAGCAGTTCTTC. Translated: CASTTRVGEQFF. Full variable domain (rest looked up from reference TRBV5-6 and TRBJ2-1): DAGVTQSPTHLIKTRGQQVTLRCSPKSGHDTVSWYQQALGQGPQFIFQYYEEEERQRGNFPDRFSGHQFPNYSSELNVNALLLGDSALYLCASTTRVGEQFFGPGTRLTVL.

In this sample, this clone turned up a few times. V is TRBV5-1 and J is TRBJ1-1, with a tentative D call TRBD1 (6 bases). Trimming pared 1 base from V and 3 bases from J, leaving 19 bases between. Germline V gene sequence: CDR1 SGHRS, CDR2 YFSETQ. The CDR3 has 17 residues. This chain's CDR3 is CASSLWGQGDSHTEAFF. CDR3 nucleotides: TGCGCCAGCAGCTTGTGGGGGCAGGGTGATTCGCACACTGAAGCTTTCTTT.

For the CDR3, the DNA is TGTGCCAGCACCCTTAGGACTACTCGCATAAATGAGCAGTTCTTC. This codes for CASTLRTTRINEQFF. The V gene is TRBV5-8, the J gene TRBJ2-1, with D maybe TRBD2 (6 bases). The V end lost 6 bases, the J end lost 7 bases, and 20 bases lay between the germline ends. Germline CDR1 reads SGHTS; CDR2 reads YDEGEE. CDR3 length equals 15 residues.

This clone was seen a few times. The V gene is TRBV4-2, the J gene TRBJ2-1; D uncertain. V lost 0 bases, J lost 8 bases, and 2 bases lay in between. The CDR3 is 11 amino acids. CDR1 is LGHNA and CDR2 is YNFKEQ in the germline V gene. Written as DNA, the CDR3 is TGTGCCAGCAGCCAAGACGATGAGCAGTTCTTC. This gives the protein CASSQDDEQFF.

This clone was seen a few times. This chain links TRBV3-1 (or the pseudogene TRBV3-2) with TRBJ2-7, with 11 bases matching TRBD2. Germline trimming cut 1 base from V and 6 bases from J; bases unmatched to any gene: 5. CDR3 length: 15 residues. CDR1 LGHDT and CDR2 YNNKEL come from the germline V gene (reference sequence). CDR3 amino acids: CASSQVAGGLGEQYF. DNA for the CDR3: TGTGCCAGCAGCCAAGTAGCGGGAGGGCTTGGCGAGCAGTACTTC.

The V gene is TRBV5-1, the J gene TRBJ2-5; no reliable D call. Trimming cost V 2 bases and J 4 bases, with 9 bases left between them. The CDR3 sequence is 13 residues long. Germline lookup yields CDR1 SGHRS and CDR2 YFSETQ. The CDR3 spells CASSLTIRETQYF. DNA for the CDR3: TGCGCCAGCAGCTTAACAATCCGAGAGACCCAGTACTTC.

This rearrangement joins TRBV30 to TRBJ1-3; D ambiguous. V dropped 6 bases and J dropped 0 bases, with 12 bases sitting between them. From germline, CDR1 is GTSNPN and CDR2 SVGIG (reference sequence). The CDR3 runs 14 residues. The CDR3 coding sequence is TGTGCCTGTGTGAAGGGAGACTCTGGAAACACCATATATTTT. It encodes CACVKGDSGNTIYF.

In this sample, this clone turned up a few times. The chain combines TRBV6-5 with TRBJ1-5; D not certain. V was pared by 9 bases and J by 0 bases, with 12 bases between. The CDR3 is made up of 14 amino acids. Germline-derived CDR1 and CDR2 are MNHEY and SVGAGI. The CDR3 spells CASSRGYSNQPQHF. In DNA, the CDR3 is TGTGCCAGTTCCCGAGGGTATAGCAATCAGCCCCAGCATTTT.